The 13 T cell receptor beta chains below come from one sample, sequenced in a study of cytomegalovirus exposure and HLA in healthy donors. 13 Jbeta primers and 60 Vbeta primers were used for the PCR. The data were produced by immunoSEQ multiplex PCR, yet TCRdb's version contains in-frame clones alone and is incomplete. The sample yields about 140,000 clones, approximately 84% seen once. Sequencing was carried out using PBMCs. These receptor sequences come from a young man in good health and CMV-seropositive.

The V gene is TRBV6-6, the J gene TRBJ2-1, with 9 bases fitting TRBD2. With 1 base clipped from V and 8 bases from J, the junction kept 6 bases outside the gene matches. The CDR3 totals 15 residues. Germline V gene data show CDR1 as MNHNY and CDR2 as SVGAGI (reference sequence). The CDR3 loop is CASSYYQRGEDEQFF. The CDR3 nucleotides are TGTGCCAGCAGTTACTATCAGCGGGGGGAGGATGAGCAGTTCTTC.

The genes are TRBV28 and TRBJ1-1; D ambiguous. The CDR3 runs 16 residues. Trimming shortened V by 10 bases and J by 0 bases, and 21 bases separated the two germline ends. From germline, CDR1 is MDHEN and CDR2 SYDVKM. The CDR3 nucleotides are TGTGCCACAAAAAGAGGGCTTCGAGAGATGAACACTGAAGCTTTCTTT. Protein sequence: CATKRGLREMNTEAFF.

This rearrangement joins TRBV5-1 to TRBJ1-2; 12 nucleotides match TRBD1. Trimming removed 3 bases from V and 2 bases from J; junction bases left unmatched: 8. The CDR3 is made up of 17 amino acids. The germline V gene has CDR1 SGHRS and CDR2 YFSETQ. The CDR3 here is CASSSGQGAIGNYGYTF. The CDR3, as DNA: TGCGCCAGCAGCTCGGGACAGGGGGCGATAGGGAACTATGGCTACACCTTC.

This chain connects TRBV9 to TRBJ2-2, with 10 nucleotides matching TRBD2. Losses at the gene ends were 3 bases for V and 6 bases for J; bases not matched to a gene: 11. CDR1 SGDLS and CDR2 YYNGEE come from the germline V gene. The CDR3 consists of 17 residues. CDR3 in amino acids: CASSEGVGTSEPGELFF. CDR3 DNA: TGTGCCAGCAGCGAGGGGGTGGGGACTAGCGAACCCGGGGAGCTGTTTTTT. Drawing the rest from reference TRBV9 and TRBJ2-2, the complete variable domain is DSGVTQTPKHLITATGQRVTLRCSPRSGDLSVYWYQQSLDQGLQFLIQYYNGEERAKGNILERFSAQQFPDLHSELNLSSLELGDSALYFCASSEGVGTSEPGELFFGEGSRLTVL.

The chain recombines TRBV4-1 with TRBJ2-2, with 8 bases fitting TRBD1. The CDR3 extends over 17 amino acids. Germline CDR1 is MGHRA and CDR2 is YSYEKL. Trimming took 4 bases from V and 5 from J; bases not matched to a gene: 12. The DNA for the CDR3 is TGCGCCAGCAGCCCCCTTAGGCAGGGGGCGATTACCGGGGAGCTGTTTTTT. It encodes CASSPLRQGAITGELFF.

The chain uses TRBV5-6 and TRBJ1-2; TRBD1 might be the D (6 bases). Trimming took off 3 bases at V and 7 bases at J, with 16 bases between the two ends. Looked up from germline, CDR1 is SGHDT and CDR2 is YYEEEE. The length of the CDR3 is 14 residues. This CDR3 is CASSSPARGGGYTF. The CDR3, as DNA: TGTGCCAGCAGCTCCCCCGCCAGGGGCGGTGGCTACACCTTC.

The CDR3 nucleotides read TGTGCCAGCAGATCCGGGACAGGCTACAATGAGCAGTTCTTC. Its translation: CASRSGTGYNEQFF. J is TRBJ2-1 and V is TRBV6-6, with 8 bases aligning to TRBD1. Trimming took 6 bases from V and 3 from J; bases not matched to a gene: 4. Per the germline V gene, CDR1 is MNHNY and CDR2 is SVGAGI (reference sequence). This CDR3 comprises 14 residues.

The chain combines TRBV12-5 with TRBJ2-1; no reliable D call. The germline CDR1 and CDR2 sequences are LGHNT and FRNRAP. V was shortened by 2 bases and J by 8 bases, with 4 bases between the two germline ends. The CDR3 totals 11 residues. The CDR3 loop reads CASGLSDEQFF. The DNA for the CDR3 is TGTGCTAGTGGTTTGTCGGATGAGCAGTTCTTC.

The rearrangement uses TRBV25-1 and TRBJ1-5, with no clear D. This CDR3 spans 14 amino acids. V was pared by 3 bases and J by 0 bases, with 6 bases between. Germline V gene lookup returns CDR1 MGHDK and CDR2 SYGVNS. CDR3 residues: CASSDRGSNQPQHF. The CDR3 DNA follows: TGTGCCAGCAGTGATCGGGGTAGCAATCAGCCCCAGCATTTT.

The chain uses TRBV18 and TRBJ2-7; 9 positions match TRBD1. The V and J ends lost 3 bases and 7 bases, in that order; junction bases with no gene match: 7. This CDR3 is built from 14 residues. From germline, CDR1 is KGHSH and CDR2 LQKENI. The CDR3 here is CASSPGTGPNEQYF. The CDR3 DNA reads TGTGCCAGCTCACCTGGGACAGGGCCAAATGAGCAGTACTTC.

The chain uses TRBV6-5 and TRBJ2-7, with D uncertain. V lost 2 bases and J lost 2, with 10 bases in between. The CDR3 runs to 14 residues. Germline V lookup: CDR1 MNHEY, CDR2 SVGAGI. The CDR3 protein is CASSYERVPYEQYF. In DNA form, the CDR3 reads TGTGCCAGCAGTTACGAACGGGTACCCTACGAGCAGTACTTC.

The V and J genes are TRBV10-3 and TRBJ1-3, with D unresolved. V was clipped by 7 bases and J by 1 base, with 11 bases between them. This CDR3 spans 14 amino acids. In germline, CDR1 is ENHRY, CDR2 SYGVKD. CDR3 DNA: TGTGCCATCAATCACGAGGGATCTGGAAACACCATATATTTT. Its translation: CAINHEGSGNTIYF.

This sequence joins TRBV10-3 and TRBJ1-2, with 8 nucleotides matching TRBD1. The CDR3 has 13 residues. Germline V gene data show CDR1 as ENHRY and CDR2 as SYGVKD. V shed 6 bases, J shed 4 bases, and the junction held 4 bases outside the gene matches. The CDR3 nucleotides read TGTGCCATCAGCGGGACAGGACCCTATGGCTACACCTTC. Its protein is CAISGTGPYGYTF.